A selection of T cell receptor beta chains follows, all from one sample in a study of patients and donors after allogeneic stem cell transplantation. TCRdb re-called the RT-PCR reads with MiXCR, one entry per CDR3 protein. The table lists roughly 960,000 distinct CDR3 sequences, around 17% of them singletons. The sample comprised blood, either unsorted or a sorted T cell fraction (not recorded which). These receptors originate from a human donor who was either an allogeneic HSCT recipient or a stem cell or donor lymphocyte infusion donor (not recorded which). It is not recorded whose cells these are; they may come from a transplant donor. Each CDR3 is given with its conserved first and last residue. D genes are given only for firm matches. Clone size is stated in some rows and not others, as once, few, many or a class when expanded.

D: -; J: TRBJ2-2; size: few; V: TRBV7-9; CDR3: CASSFFGTNTGELFF; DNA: TGTGCCAGCAGCTTCTTTGGGACTAACACCGGGGAGCTGTTTTTT
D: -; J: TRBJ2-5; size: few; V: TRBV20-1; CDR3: CSARVLRRQETQYF; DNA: TGCAGTGCTAGAGTCCTGCGGAGACAAGAGACCCAGTACTTC
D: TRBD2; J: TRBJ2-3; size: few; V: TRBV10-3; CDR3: CAISESLAGGADTQYF; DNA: TGTGCCATCAGTGAGTCCCTAGCGGGAGGGGCAGATACGCAGTATTTT
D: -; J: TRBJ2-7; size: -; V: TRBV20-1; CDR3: CSARGVSLGFYEQYF; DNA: TGCAGTGCTAGGGGTGTCAGTCTGGGGTTCTACGAGCAGTACTTC
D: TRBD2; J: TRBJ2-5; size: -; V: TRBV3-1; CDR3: CASSQVAGEETQYF; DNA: TGTGCCAGCAGCCAAGTCGCGGGAGAGGAGACCCAGTACTTC
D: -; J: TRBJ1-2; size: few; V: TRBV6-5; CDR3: CASSYSANFNYGYTF; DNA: TGTGCCAGCAGTTACTCGGCAAACTTTAACTATGGCTACACCTTC
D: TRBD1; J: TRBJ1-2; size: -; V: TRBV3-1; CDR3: CASSQTGVDGYTF; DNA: TGTGCCAGCAGCCAAACAGGGGTGGATGGCTACACCTTC
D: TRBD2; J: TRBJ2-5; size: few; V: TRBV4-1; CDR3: CASSHRTSGMRETQYF; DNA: TGCGCCAGCAGCCATAGAACTAGCGGAATGAGGGAGACCCAGTACTTC
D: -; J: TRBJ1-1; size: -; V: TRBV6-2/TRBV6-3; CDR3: CASSYSTGTGDTEAFF; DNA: TGTGCCAGCAGTTACTCTACAGGGACTGGGGACACTGAAGCTTTCTTT
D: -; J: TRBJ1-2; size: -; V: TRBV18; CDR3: CASSPRARGYTF; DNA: TGTGCCAGCTCACCCCGCGCAAGGGGCTACACCTTC
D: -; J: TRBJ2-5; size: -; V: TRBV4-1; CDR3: CASSQDQAGMVETQYF; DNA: TGCGCCAGCAGCCAAGATCAGGCAGGGATGGTTGAGACCCAGTACTTC
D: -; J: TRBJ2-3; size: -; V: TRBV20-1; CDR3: CSAPRTDTQYF; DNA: TGCAGTGCTCCTCGCACAGATACGCAGTATTTT
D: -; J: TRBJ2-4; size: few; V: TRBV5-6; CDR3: CASSSEITVAKNIQYF; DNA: TGTGCCAGCAGTTCGGAAATTACAGTAGCCAAAAACATTCAGTACTTC
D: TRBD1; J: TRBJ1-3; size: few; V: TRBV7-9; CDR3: CASSSTGEGNTIYF; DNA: TGTGCCAGCAGCTCCACAGGGGAAGGAAACACCATATATTTT
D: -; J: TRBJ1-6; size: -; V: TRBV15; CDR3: CATSRGGRGSSYNSPLHF; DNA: TGTGCCACCAGCAGAGGTGGTAGGGGGAGCTCCTATAATTCACCCCTCCACTTT